A selection of T cell receptor beta chains follows, all from one sample in a study of cytomegalovirus exposure and HLA in healthy donors. Produced via immunoSEQ multiplex PCR; TCRdb's table is partial and in-frame only. Of nearly 200,000 clones listed, roughly 73% are singletons. The specimen sequenced was PBMCs. The origin of the receptors is a young woman in good health and CMV-seropositive. The CDR3 runs from the conserved cysteine through the conserved F or W. Each record gives: J gene, D gene, CDR3 length, clone size, V gene, CDR3 protein, CDR3 DNA. The D gene is left open where the match is weak. Not every row has a clone size; where given, it reads once, few, many or a size class.

j_gene: TRBJ2-2; d_gene: TRBD2; len: 14; abundance: .; v_gene: TRBV19; CDR3aa: CASSWTSGTGELFF; CDR3nt: TGTGCCAGTAGCTGGACTAGCGGTACCGGGGAGCTGTTTTTT
j_gene: TRBJ2-7; d_gene: .; len: 14; abundance: once; v_gene: TRBV7-2; CDR3aa: CASRIGTAAYEQYF; CDR3nt: TGTGCCAGCAGGATTGGGACTGCGGCCTACGAGCAGTACTTC
j_gene: TRBJ2-1; d_gene: .; len: 16; abundance: once; v_gene: TRBV27; CDR3aa: CASRPFERGSYNEQFF; CDR3nt: TGTGCCAGCAGACCATTCGAGCGAGGCTCCTACAATGAGCAGTTCTTC
j_gene: TRBJ2-7; d_gene: TRBD2; len: 16; abundance: once; v_gene: TRBV5-1; CDR3aa: CASSLVASGTRYEQYF; CDR3nt: TGCGCCAGCAGCTTGGTGGCTAGCGGTACGAGGTACGAGCAGTACTTC
j_gene: TRBJ2-5; d_gene: .; len: 15; abundance: few; v_gene: TRBV11-3; CDR3aa: CASSLGGRVEETQYF; CDR3nt: TGTGCCAGCAGCTTAGGGGGCAGGGTTGAAGAGACCCAGTACTTC
j_gene: TRBJ2-2; d_gene: .; len: 15; abundance: .; v_gene: TRBV2; CDR3aa: CATRVEAANTGELFF; CDR3nt: TGTGCCACCCGAGTTGAGGCTGCGAACACCGGGGAGCTGTTTTTT
j_gene: TRBJ2-5; d_gene: TRBD2; len: 15; abundance: .; v_gene: TRBV5-6; CDR3aa: CASSSPRGGQETQYF; CDR3nt: TGTGCCAGCAGCTCGCCTCGGGGGGGCCAAGAGACCCAGTACTTC
j_gene: TRBJ1-2; d_gene: .; len: 12; abundance: .; v_gene: TRBV6-5; CDR3aa: CASTLTGPGYTF; CDR3nt: TGTGCCAGCACACTAACAGGGCCAGGCTACACCTTC
j_gene: TRBJ2-1; d_gene: .; len: 14; abundance: .; v_gene: TRBV5-1; CDR3aa: CASSPGLSSDEQFF; CDR3nt: TGCGCCAGCAGCCCCGGACTATCTTCGGATGAGCAGTTCTTC
j_gene: TRBJ1-1; d_gene: .; len: 13; abundance: once; v_gene: TRBV28; CDR3aa: CASSFRPDGAAFF; CDR3nt: TGTGCCAGCAGTTTTAGGCCGGATGGGGCAGCTTTCTTT
j_gene: TRBJ2-6; d_gene: .; len: 16; abundance: .; v_gene: TRBV5-4; CDR3aa: CASTLPSRLGANVLTF; CDR3nt: TGTGCCAGCACCCTACCCTCTAGGCTTGGGGCCAACGTCCTGACTTTC
j_gene: TRBJ1-1; d_gene: .; len: 12; abundance: .; v_gene: TRBV7-2; CDR3aa: CASSSQGVEAFF; CDR3nt: TGTGCCAGCAGCTCACAGGGAGTAGAAGCTTTCTTT
j_gene: TRBJ1-3; d_gene: .; len: 13; abundance: few; v_gene: TRBV10-2; CDR3aa: CASSLSTGNTIYF; CDR3nt: TGCGCCAGCAGCTTATCTACTGGAAACACCATATATTTT
j_gene: TRBJ1-4; d_gene: .; len: 14; abundance: .; v_gene: TRBV28; CDR3aa: CASSHRGGGEKLFF; CDR3nt: TGTGCCAGCAGTCACCGGGGAGGAGGGGAAAAACTGTTTTTT
j_gene: TRBJ2-1; d_gene: TRBD1; len: 14; abundance: once; v_gene: TRBV6-6; CDR3aa: CASLKAGGVNEQFF; CDR3nt: TGTGCCAGCCTCAAGGCAGGGGGTGTTAATGAGCAGTTCTTC
j_gene: TRBJ2-3; d_gene: TRBD2; len: 17; abundance: .; v_gene: TRBV29-1; CDR3aa: CSVASGTLTSSTDTQYF; CDR3nt: TGCAGCGTTGCGAGCGGGACCCTTACGAGTAGCACAGATACGCAGTATTTT
j_gene: TRBJ2-5; d_gene: .; len: 16; abundance: .; v_gene: TRBV28; CDR3aa: CASSPSGQGEEKTQYF; CDR3nt: TGTGCCAGCAGTCCATCGGGCCAGGGGGAGGAGAAGACCCAGTACTTC
j_gene: TRBJ2-1; d_gene: TRBD2; len: 15; abundance: .; v_gene: TRBV28; CDR3aa: CASSTRAGVGDEQFF; CDR3nt: TGTGCCAGCAGTACCCGAGCGGGGGTAGGGGATGAGCAGTTCTTC
j_gene: TRBJ2-3; d_gene: .; len: 16; abundance: .; v_gene: TRBV11-3; CDR3aa: CASSLVGSGSEDTQYF; CDR3nt: TGTGCCAGCAGCTTAGTGGGGTCGGGGAGTGAGGATACGCAGTATTTT
j_gene: TRBJ1-5; d_gene: .; len: 15; abundance: .; v_gene: TRBV19; CDR3aa: CASSIGQSSNQPQHF; CDR3nt: TGTGCCAGTAGTATAGGACAGAGTAGCAATCAGCCCCAGCATTTT
j_gene: TRBJ1-5; d_gene: .; len: 18; abundance: .; v_gene: TRBV12-1; CDR3aa: CASSPDRGRIYGNQPQHF; CDR3nt: TGTGCCAGCAGCCCCGACAGGGGGCGGATCTATGGCAATCAGCCCCAGCATTTT
j_gene: TRBJ2-5; d_gene: .; len: 16; abundance: .; v_gene: TRBV9; CDR3aa: CASSVEARAGGETQYF; CDR3nt: TGTGCCAGCAGCGTAGAGGCCAGGGCCGGGGGAGAGACCCAGTACTTC
j_gene: TRBJ1-1; d_gene: TRBD1; len: 11; abundance: .; v_gene: TRBV28; CDR3aa: CASSLGQGDFF; CDR3nt: TGTGCCAGCAGTTTAGGACAGGGAGATTTCTTT
j_gene: TRBJ1-2; d_gene: TRBD1; len: 13; abundance: .; v_gene: TRBV29-1; CDR3aa: CSVHGQGNYGYTF; CDR3nt: TGCAGCGTCCACGGACAGGGAAACTATGGCTACACCTTC
j_gene: TRBJ2-1; d_gene: .; len: 15; abundance: .; v_gene: TRBV7-7; CDR3aa: CASSLELASYNEQFF; CDR3nt: TGTGCTAGCAGCTTAGAGCTAGCGAGCTACAATGAGCAGTTCTTC
j_gene: TRBJ2-5; d_gene: TRBD2; len: 15; abundance: .; v_gene: TRBV2; CDR3aa: CASSDSGMYQETQYF; CDR3nt: TGTGCCAGCAGTGACAGCGGGATGTACCAAGAGACCCAGTACTTC
j_gene: TRBJ2-3; d_gene: TRBD2; len: 14; abundance: few; v_gene: TRBV30; CDR3aa: CAWSSSGVRDTQYF; CDR3nt: TGTGCCTGGAGTTCCAGCGGGGTTCGAGATACGCAGTATTTT
j_gene: TRBJ1-4; d_gene: .; len: 15; abundance: .; v_gene: TRBV25-1; CDR3aa: CASSALRAGGEKLFF; CDR3nt: TGTGCCAGCAGTGCCCTGAGGGCGGGGGGTGAAAAACTGTTTTTT
j_gene: TRBJ2-5; d_gene: TRBD2; len: 16; abundance: .; v_gene: TRBV7-2; CDR3aa: CASSLGGLAAQETQYF; CDR3nt: TGTGCCAGCAGCTTAGGTGGACTAGCGGCCCAAGAGACCCAGTACTTC
j_gene: TRBJ2-5; d_gene: TRBD1; len: 14; abundance: .; v_gene: TRBV6-1; CDR3aa: CASRRTGGGETQYF; CDR3nt: TGTGCCAGCAGAAGGACAGGGGGAGGAGAGACCCAGTACTTC
j_gene: TRBJ1-2; d_gene: .; len: 15; abundance: .; v_gene: TRBV4-3; CDR3aa: CASSQDRGANYGYTF; CDR3nt: TGCGCCAGCAGCCAAGATAGAGGAGCTAACTATGGCTACACCTTC
j_gene: TRBJ2-1; d_gene: .; len: 16; abundance: .; v_gene: TRBV13; CDR3aa: CASSFAGTPNYNEQFF; CDR3nt: TGTGCCAGCAGCTTTGCCGGGACACCAAACTACAATGAGCAGTTCTTC
j_gene: TRBJ2-1; d_gene: TRBD1; len: 19; abundance: few; v_gene: TRBV4-1; CDR3aa: CASSLLGTGPSRSYNEQFF; CDR3nt: TGCGCCAGCAGCCTTCTAGGGACAGGGCCATCGAGGTCCTACAATGAGCAGTTCTTC
j_gene: TRBJ1-1; d_gene: .; len: 11; abundance: .; v_gene: TRBV25-1; CDR3aa: CASSRNTEAFF; CDR3nt: TGTGCCAGCAGCAGGAACACTGAAGCTTTCTTT
j_gene: TRBJ2-7; d_gene: TRBD1; len: 14; abundance: .; v_gene: TRBV6-1; CDR3aa: CASRDRGKIYEQYF; CDR3nt: TGTGCCAGTAGAGACAGGGGAAAAATCTACGAGCAGTACTTC
j_gene: TRBJ1-2; d_gene: TRBD1; len: 14; abundance: .; v_gene: TRBV7-2; CDR3aa: CASSLGGRDRGYTF; CDR3nt: TGTGCCAGCAGCTTAGGGGGCCGGGACAGAGGCTACACCTTC
j_gene: TRBJ2-1; d_gene: TRBD1; len: 17; abundance: many; v_gene: TRBV5-6; CDR3aa: CASSSSTTGGAYNEQFF; CDR3nt: TGTGCCAGCAGCTCTTCGACGACAGGGGGCGCTTACAATGAGCAGTTCTTC
j_gene: TRBJ1-3; d_gene: TRBD1; len: 15; abundance: .; v_gene: TRBV4-2; CDR3aa: CASSQETGTGTTIYF; CDR3nt: TGTGCCAGCAGCCAAGAGACAGGGACTGGAACCACCATATATTTT
j_gene: TRBJ1-1; d_gene: TRBD1; len: 12; abundance: .; v_gene: TRBV29-1; CDR3aa: CSVEGQYTEAFF; CDR3nt: TGCAGCGTTGAGGGACAGTACACTGAAGCTTTCTTT
j_gene: TRBJ1-4; d_gene: TRBD1; len: 15; abundance: few; v_gene: TRBV7-9; CDR3aa: CASSSGQHAGEKLFF; CDR3nt: TGTGCCAGCAGCTCGGGACAGCATGCGGGAGAAAAACTGTTTTTT
j_gene: TRBJ2-3; d_gene: .; len: 15; abundance: .; v_gene: TRBV7-2; CDR3aa: CASSLLGQNTDTQYF; CDR3nt: TGTGCCAGCAGCTTACTAGGACAGAACACAGATACGCAGTATTTT
j_gene: TRBJ2-2; d_gene: .; len: 13; abundance: .; v_gene: TRBV25-1; CDR3aa: CASQSGNTGELFF; CDR3nt: TGTGCCAGCCAATCGGGGAACACCGGGGAGCTGTTTTTT
j_gene: TRBJ1-6; d_gene: .; len: 17; abundance: once; v_gene: TRBV5-1; CDR3aa: CASSPATGSLRNSPLHF; CDR3nt: TGCGCCAGCAGCCCGGCAACAGGCAGCTTGAGGAATTCACCCCTCCACTTT
j_gene: TRBJ2-2; d_gene: TRBD1; len: 17; abundance: once; v_gene: TRBV4-1; CDR3aa: CASSQDRDRANTGELFF; CDR3nt: TGCGCCAGCAGCCAAGACCGGGACAGGGCGAACACCGGGGAGCTGTTTTTT
j_gene: TRBJ2-2; d_gene: .; len: 15; abundance: .; v_gene: TRBV9; CDR3aa: CASSGGDSNTGELFF; CDR3nt: TGTGCCAGCAGCGGGGGGGATTCGAACACCGGGGAGCTGTTTTTT
j_gene: TRBJ2-7; d_gene: .; len: 12; abundance: .; v_gene: TRBV6-1; CDR3aa: CASSENARGHYF; CDR3nt: TGTGCCAGCAGTGAAAACGCTAGGGGACACTACTTC
j_gene: TRBJ2-3; d_gene: TRBD2; len: 14; abundance: .; v_gene: TRBV6-5; CDR3aa: CASSPSGSTDTQYF; CDR3nt: TGTGCCAGCAGCCCTAGCGGGAGCACAGATACGCAGTATTTT
j_gene: TRBJ1-3; d_gene: .; len: 13; abundance: .; v_gene: TRBV18; CDR3aa: CASSPGQGGTIYF; CDR3nt: TGTGCCAGCTCACCAGGGCAGGGAGGCACCATATATTTT
j_gene: TRBJ1-5; d_gene: .; len: 13; abundance: once; v_gene: TRBV28; CDR3aa: CATGDTLNQPQHF; CDR3nt: TGTGCCACCGGGGACACACTTAATCAGCCCCAGCATTTT
j_gene: TRBJ1-2; d_gene: .; len: 13; abundance: .; v_gene: TRBV19; CDR3aa: CASSSVTDYGYTF; CDR3nt: TGTGCCAGTAGTTCTGTGACAGACTATGGCTACACCTTC
j_gene: TRBJ2-7; d_gene: TRBD2; len: 18; abundance: .; v_gene: TRBV9; CDR3aa: CASSGAGGWTINSYEQYF; CDR3nt: TGTGCCAGCAGCGGAGCGGGAGGTTGGACGATAAACTCCTACGAGCAGTACTTC